This T cell receptor (beta chain) was sequenced for a study of cytomegalovirus exposure and HLA in healthy donors. Researchers ran the PCR with 60 Vbeta and 13 Jbeta primers. Sequencing used immunoSEQ multiplex PCR; TCRdb keeps in-frame clones, though not all of them. The sample has some 140,000 clones, 79% seen once. The germline V gene has CDR1 SGHVS and CDR2 FQNEAQ. The CDR3 is 14 amino acids. Trimming removed 6 bases at V and 2 bases at J, with 11 bases between. Remarks on this clone: Its antigen remains unidentified.

Findings of the study overall: One variant, a missense change in DCLRE1C, was linked in a later analysis to TCR beta V- and J-gene trimming. In a later analysis, 17,000 or so TCR beta sequences were associated with HLA alleles at 0.05 false discovery rate.

This sequence was found in a man aged 25-45 years in good health and CMV-seropositive. The sequenced sample was PBMCs. The chain joins TRBV7-8 to TRBJ1-5; D is perhaps TRBD1 (6 bases). Here the CDR3 reads CASSRDTGNQPQHF. The CDR3 region has the DNA TGTGCCAGCAGTCGGGACACGGGCAATCAGCCCCAGCATTTT.